This T cell receptor beta chain was observed in a study of blood T cell repertoires in COVID-19. The wider study: Researchers got acute and convalescent COVID-19 samples from the United States, Italy and Spain. PBMCs, B-cell-depleted T cells, or T cells were the source of the cDNA or gDNA that made up the material.

The authors' processing: Estimation of nucleated cell counts relied on the amplification of reference gene primers. Clones were read by immunoSEQ multiplex PCR, and TCRdb kept only the in-frame ones, dropping some. D and trimming come from the DNA, and the V and J calls and clone size come from that table. The table records 100,000 to 150,000 clones, about 80% of them present only once. Trimming at V came to 5 bases and at J to 1 base, leaving 2 bases not matched to a gene. CDR1 SGHAT and CDR2 FQNNGV come from the germline V gene. The CDR3 length is 14 residues. The TCR originated in a human donor in a cohort sampled during active COVID-19. The chain has TRBV11-2 and TRBJ2-4; 7 bases line up with TRBD1. Sequenced sample: peripheral blood. The CDR3 spells CASSQTGAKNIQYF. CDR3 nucleotides: TGTGCCAGCAGCCAGACAGGGGCCAAAAACATTCAGTACTTC.